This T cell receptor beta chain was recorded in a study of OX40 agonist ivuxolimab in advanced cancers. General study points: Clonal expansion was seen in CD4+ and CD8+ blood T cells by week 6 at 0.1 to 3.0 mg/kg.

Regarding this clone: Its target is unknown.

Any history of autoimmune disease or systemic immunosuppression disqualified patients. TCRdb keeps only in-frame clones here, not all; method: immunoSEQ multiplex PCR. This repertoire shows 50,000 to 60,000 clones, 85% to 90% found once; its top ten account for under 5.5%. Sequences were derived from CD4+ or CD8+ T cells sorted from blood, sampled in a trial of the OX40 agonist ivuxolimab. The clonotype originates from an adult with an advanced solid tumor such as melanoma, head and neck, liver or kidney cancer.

CDR3 residues: CAISELHEQYF. CDR3 nucleotides: TGTGCCATCAGTGAGCTTCACGAGCAGTACTTC. The chain has TRBV10-3 and TRBJ2-7; D gene unclear. V was pared by 2 bases and J by 5 bases, with 4 bases between. CDR3 length equals 11 residues. Germline assignment: CDR1 ENHRY and CDR2 SYGVKD.